One sample yielded the 7 T cell receptor beta chains listed below, sequenced in a study of blood T cell repertoires in COVID-19. The assay was immunoSEQ multiplex PCR, and TCRdb's table has in-frame clones only and misses some. The sample has under 250,000 clones, approximately 81% seen once. The sequenced sample was peripheral blood. These receptors were collected from a woman of 80 years or more with acute or convalescent COVID-19.

The chain couples TRBV7-2 to TRBJ1-1, with a weak D call TRBD1 (5 bases). The germline V and J ends were trimmed by 5 bases and 1 base, with 14 bases remaining between them. This CDR3 is 15 amino acids long. Germline lookup yields CDR1 SGHTA and CDR2 FQGNSA. CDR3 in DNA: TGTGCCAGCAGCCAGGGCCGGTTGGGGAACACTGAAGCTTTCTTT. This translates into CASSQGRLGNTEAFF.

The rearrangement links TRBV30 to TRBJ1-1, with D uncertain. From germline, CDR1 is GTSNPN and CDR2 SVGIG (reference sequence). CDR3 length: 13 amino acids. V was trimmed by 2 bases and J by 5 bases, leaving 12 bases between them. The CDR3 nucleotides read TGTGCCTGGAGTAGGACTTTGGGGACTGAAGCTTTCTTT. Its protein product is CAWSRTLGTEAFF.

The chain uses TRBV25-1 and TRBJ2-7, with TRBD1 identical over 8 bases. With V trimmed by 8 bases and J by 5 bases, 5 bases remained unmatched. From germline, CDR1 is MGHDK and CDR2 SYGVNS. The CDR3 spans 12 residues. CDR3 protein: CASRTGRNEQYF. In DNA, the CDR3 is TGTGCCAGCCGGACAGGGCGTAACGAGCAGTACTTC.

This clone was found a few times. The chain couples TRBV14 to TRBJ2-1; TRBD2 is a possible D gene (5 bases). V lost 5 bases and J lost 5, with 10 bases in between. Germline assignment: CDR1 SGHDN and CDR2 FVKESK. CDR3 length: 13 amino acids. The CDR3, as DNA: TGTGCCAGCAGCGTAAGCGGAAACAATGAGCAGTTCTTC. Translation gives CASSVSGNNEQFF.

The chain uses TRBV10-1 and TRBJ1-1, with 8 bases identical to TRBD1. V was pared by 5 bases and J by 5 bases, with 10 bases of the junction left unmatched. CDR3 length: 15 residues. Germline V lookup: CDR1 WNHNN, CDR2 SYGVQD (reference sequence). The CDR3 bases are TGCGCCAGCAGTCGATATTCCAGGGGGCGAACTGAAGCTTTCTTT. Translation: CASSRYSRGRTEAFF.

Regarding this clone: Relative to the germline gene, one junction end is altered; a read error may explain this. V is TRBV28 and J is TRBJ1-5, with D possibly being TRBD1 (5 bases). Germline V lookup: CDR1 MDHEN, CDR2 SYDVKM. The CDR3 loop spans 16 amino acids. CDR3 sequence reads: CASSPLTRGGKQPQHF. The CDR3 DNA sequence: TGTGCCAGCAGTCCCCTCACGAGGGGAGGCAAGCAGCCCCAGCATTTT.

The chain uses TRBV9 and TRBJ1-1; D gene uncertain. V was trimmed by 0 bases and J by 8 bases, leaving 11 bases between them. The CDR3 sequence is 13 residues long. Germline CDR1 reads SGDLS; CDR2 reads YYNGEE. This CDR3 reads CASSVGQIEEAFF. CDR3 DNA: TGTGCCAGCAGCGTAGGCCAGATTGAAGAAGCTTTCTTT.